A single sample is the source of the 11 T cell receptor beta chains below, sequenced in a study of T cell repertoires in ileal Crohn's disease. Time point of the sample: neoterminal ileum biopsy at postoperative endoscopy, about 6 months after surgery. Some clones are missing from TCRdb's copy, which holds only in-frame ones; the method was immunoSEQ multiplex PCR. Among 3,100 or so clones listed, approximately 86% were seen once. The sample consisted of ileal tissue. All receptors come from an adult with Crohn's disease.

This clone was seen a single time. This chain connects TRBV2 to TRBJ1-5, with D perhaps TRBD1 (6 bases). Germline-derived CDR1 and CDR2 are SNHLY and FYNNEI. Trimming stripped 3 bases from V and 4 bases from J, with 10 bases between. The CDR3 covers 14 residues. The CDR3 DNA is TGTGCCAGCAGTGAGAGGACAGAGAATCAGCCCCAGCATTTT. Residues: CASSERTENQPQHF. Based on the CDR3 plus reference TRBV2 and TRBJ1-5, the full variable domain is EPEVTQTPSHQVTQMGQEVILRCVPISNHLYFYWYRQILGQKVEFLVSFYNNEISEKSEIFDDQFSVERPDGSNFTLKIRSTKLEDSAMYFCASSERTENQPQHFGDGTRLSIL.

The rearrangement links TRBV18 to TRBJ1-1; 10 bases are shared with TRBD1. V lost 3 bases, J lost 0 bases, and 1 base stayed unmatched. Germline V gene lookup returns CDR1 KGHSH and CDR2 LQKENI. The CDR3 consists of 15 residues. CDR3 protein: CASSPTGGVNTEAFF. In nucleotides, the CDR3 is TGTGCCAGCTCACCGACAGGGGGCGTGAACACTGAAGCTTTCTTT.

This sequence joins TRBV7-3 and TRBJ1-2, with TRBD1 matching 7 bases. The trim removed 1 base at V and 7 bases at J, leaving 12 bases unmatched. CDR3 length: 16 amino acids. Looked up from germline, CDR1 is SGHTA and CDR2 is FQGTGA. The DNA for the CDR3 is TGTGCCAGCAGCTTAAGTCGGGGTGACAGGGCTTTTGGCTACACCTTC. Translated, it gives CASSLSRGDRAFGYTF.

CDR3 sequence: CASSPPPIRTGLFYGYTF. The CDR3 DNA reads as TGTGCCAGCAGTCCCCCCCCGATCCGGACAGGGCTTTTCTATGGCTACACCTTC. The V call is TRBV5-6, the J call TRBJ1-2, with 8 bases identical to TRBD1. Unmatched junction bases numbered 19, after V lost 5 bases and J lost 4 bases. Germline V gives CDR1 SGHDT, CDR2 YYEEEE. The CDR3 runs to 18 residues.

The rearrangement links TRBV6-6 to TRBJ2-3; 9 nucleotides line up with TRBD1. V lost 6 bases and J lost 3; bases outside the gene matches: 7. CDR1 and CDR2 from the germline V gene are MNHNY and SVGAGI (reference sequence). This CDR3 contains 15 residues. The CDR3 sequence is CASREQGAQTDTQYF. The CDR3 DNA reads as TGTGCCAGCAGAGAACAGGGGGCACAAACAGATACGCAGTATTTT.

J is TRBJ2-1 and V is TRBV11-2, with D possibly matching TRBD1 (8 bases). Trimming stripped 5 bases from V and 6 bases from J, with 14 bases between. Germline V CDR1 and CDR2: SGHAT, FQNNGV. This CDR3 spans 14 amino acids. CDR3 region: CASSGNRGGNEQFF. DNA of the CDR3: TGTGCCAGCAGCGGAAACAGGGGGGGCAATGAGCAGTTCTTC.

CDR3 sequence (DNA): TGTGCCAGCAGATTAGGGACAGGGGGCAACTACGAGCAGTACTTC. Protein sequence: CASRLGTGGNYEQYF. The rearrangement links TRBV27 to TRBJ2-7, with 12 nucleotides matching TRBD1. The CDR3 consists of 15 residues. Germline V CDR1 and CDR2: MNHEY, SMNVEV (reference sequence). The V segment lost 6 bases and the J segment 3 bases; nucleotides outside the gene matches: 6.

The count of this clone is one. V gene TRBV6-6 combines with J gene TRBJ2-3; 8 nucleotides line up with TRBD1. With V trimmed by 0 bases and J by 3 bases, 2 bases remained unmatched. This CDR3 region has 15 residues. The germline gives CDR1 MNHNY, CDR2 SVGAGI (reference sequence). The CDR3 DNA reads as TGTGCCAGCAGTTACTCCTGGACAGGGACAGATACGCAGTATTTT. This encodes CASSYSWTGTDTQYF.

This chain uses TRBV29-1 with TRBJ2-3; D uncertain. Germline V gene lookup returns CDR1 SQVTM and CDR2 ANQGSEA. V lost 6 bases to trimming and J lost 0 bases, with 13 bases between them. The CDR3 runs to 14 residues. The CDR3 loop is CSVYTMRSTDTQYF. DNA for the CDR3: TGCAGCGTCTACACTATGCGAAGCACAGATACGCAGTATTTT.

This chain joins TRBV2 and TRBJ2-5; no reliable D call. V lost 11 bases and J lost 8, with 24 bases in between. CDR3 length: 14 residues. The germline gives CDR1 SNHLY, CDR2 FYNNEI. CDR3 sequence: CAGLSGPGSYTQYF. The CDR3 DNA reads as TGTGCCGGGTTATCAGGACCGGGCTCTTACACCCAGTACTTC.

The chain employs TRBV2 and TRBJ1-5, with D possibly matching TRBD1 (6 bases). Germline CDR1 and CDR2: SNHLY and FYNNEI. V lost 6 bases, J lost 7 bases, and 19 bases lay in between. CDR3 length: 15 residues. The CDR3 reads CASSGQPVGYQPQHF. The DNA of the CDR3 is TGTGCCAGCAGCGGACAGCCCGTGGGGTACCAGCCCCAGCATTTT.